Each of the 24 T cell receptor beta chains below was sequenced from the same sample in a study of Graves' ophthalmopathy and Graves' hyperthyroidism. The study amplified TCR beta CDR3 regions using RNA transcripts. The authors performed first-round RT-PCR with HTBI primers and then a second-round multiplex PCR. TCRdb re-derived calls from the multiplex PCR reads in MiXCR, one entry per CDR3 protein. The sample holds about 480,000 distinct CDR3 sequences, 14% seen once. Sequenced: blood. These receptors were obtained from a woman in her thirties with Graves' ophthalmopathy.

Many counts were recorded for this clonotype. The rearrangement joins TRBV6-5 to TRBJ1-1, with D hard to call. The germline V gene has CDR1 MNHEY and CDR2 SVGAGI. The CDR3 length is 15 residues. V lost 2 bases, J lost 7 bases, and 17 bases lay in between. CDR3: CASSYGAGKGLEAFF. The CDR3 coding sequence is TGTGCCAGCAGTTACGGTGCTGGGAAGGGTCTTGAAGCTTTCTTT.

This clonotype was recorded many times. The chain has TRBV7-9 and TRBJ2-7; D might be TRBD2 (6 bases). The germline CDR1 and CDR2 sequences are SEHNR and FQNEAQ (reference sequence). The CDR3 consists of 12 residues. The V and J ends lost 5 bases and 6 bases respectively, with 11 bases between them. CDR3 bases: TGTGCCAGCAGCGCGGGGACTCTCGAGCAGTACTTC. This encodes CASSAGTLEQYF.

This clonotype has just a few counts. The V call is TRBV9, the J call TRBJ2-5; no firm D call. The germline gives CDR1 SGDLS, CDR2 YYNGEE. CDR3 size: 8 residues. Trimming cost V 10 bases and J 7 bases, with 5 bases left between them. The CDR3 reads CAGRTQYF. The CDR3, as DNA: TGTGCCGGTAGGACCCAGTACTTC.

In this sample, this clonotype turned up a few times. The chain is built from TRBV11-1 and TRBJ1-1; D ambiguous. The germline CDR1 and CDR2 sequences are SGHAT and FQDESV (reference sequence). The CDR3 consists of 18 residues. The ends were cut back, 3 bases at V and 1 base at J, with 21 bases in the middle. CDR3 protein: CASSFLGSEGPPNTEAFF. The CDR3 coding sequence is TGTGCCAGCAGCTTTCTCGGGTCAGAGGGCCCCCCGAACACTGAAGCTTTCTTT.

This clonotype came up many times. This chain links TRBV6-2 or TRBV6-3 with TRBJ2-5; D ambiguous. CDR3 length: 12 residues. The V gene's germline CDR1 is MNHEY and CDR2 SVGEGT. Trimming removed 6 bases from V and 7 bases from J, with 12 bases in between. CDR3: CASRSFLGTQYF. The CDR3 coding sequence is TGTGCCAGCAGATCCTTTCTCGGGACCCAGTACTTC.

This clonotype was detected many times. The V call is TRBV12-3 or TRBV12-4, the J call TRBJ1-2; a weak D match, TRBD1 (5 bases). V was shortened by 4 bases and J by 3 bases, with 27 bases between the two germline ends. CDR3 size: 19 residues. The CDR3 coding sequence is TGTGCCAGCAGTTCCCGGAGGTTGGGGGGAGCGAAGATCGACTATGGCTACACCTTC. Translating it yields CASSSRRLGGAKIDYGYTF.

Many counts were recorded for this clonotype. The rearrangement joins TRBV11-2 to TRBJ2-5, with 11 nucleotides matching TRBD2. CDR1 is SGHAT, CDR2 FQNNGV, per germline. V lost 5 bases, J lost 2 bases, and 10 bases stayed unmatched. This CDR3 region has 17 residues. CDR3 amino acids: CASSLGSTSGAQETQYF. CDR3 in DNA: TGTGCCAGCAGCCTTGGCTCGACTAGCGGGGCGCAAGAGACCCAGTACTTC.

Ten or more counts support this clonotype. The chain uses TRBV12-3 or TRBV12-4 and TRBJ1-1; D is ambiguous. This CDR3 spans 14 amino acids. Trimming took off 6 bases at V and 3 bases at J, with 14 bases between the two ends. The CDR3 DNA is TGTGCCAGCAGACTGCCAAACGGGGACACTGAAGCTTTCTTT. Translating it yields CASRLPNGDTEAFF.

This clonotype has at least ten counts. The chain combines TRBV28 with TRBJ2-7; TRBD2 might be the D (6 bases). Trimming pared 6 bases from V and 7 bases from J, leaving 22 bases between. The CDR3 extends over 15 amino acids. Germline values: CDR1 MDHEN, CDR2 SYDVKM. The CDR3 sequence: CASSPPGRRNGEQYF. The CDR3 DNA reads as TGTGCCAGCAGCCCCCCCGGGAGAAGGAATGGGGAGCAGTACTTC. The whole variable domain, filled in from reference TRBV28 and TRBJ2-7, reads DVKVTQSSRYLVKRTGEKVFLECVQDMDHENMFWYRQDPGLGLRLIYFSYDVKMKEKGDIPEGYSVSREKKERFSLILESASTNQTSMYLCASSPPGRRNGEQYFGPGTRLTVT.

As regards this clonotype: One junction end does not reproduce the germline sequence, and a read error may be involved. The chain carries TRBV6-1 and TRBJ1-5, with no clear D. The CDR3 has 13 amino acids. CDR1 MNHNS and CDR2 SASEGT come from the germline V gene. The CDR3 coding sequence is TGTGTCAGCAGCCCGTACAGCAATCAGCCCCAGCATTTT. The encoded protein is CVSSPYSNQPQHF.

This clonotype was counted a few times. CDR3 loop: CASGGQGQNTEAFF. CDR3 bases: TGTGCCAGTGGGGGACAGGGGCAGAACACTGAAGCTTTCTTT. This chain links TRBV19 with TRBJ1-1; the match to TRBD1 covers 10 bases. There are 14 residues in the CDR3. V lost 8 bases to trimming and J lost 1 base; unmatched junction nucleotides: 4. Per the germline V gene, CDR1 is LNHDA and CDR2 is SQIVND (reference sequence).

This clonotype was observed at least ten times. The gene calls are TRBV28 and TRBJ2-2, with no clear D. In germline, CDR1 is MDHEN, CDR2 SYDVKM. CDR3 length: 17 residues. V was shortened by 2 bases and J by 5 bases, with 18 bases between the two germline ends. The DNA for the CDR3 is TGTGCCAGCAGTTTACGATCTTCCCCCCGAAGGACCGGGGAGCTGTTTTTT. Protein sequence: CASSLRSSPRRTGELFF.

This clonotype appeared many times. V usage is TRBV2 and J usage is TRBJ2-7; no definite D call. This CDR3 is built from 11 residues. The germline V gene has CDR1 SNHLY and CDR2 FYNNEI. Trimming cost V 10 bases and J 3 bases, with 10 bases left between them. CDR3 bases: TGTGCCATCATAACGGGCTACGAGCAGTACTTC. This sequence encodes CAIITGYEQYF.

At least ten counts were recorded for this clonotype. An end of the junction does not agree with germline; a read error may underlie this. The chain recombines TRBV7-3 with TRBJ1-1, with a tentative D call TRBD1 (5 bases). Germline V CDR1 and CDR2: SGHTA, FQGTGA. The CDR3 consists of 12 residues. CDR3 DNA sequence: TGTGCCAGCAGCCCCAAACCTAGGGGCCCTCTCTTT. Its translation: CASSPKPRGPLF.

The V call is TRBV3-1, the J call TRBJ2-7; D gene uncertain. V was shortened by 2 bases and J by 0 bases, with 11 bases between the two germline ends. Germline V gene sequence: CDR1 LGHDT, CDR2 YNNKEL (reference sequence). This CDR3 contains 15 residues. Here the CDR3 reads CASSQSIEGSYEQYF. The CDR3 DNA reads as TGTGCCAGCAGCCAATCCATAGAAGGCTCCTACGAGCAGTACTTC.

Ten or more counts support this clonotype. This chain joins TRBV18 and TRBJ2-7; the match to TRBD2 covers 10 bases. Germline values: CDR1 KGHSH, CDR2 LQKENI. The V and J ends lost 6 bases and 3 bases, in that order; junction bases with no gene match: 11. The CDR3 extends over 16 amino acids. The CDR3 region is CASSLPVTSGVYEQYF. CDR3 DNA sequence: TGTGCCAGCTCCCTACCTGTTACTAGCGGGGTCTACGAGCAGTACTTC.

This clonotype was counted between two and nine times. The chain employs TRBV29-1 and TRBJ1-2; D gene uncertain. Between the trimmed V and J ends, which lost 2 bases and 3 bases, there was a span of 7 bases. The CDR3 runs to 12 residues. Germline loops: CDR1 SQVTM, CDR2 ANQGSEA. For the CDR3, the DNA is TGCAGCGTTGAACCCCCCGACTATGGCTACACCTTC. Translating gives CSVEPPDYGYTF.

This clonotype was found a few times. CDR3 amino acids: CASSQGAGITMQYF. CDR3 coding DNA: TGTGCCAGCAGCCAGGGGGCAGGAATTACGATGCAGTACTTC. The gene calls are TRBV11-1 and TRBJ2-7, with TRBD1 matching over 8 bases. This CDR3 spans 14 amino acids. Losses at the gene ends were 5 bases for V and 9 bases for J; bases not matched to a gene: 12. The germline CDR1 and CDR2 sequences are SGHAT and FQDESV (reference sequence). Full variable domain (outside the CDR3, taken from reference TRBV11-1 and TRBJ2-7): EAEVAQSPRYKITEKSQAVAFWCDPISGHATLYWYRQILGQGPELLVQFQDESVVDDSQLPKDRFSAERLKGVDSTLKIQPAELGDSAMYLCASSQGAGITMQYFGPGTRLTVT.

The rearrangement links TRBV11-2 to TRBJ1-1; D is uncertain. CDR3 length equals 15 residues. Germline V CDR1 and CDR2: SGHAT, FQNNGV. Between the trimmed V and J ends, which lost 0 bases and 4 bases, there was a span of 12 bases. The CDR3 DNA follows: TGTGCCAGCAGCTTAGAGTCAGCTACCCTCACTGAAGCTTTCTTT. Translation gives CASSLESATLTEAFF.

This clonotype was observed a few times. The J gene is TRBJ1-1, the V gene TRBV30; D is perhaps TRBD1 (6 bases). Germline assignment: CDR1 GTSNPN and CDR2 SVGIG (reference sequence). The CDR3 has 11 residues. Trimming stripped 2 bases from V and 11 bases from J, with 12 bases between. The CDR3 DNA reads TGTGCCTGGAGTAAGGGGGACGAGGCTTTCTTT. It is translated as CAWSKGDEAFF.

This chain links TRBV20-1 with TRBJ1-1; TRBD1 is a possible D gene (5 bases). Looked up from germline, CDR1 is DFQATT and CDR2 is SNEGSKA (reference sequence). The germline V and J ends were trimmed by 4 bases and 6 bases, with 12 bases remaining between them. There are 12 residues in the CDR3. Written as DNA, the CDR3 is TGCAGTGCTATCACAGGAACGGCTGAAGCTTTCTTT. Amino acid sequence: CSAITGTAEAFF.

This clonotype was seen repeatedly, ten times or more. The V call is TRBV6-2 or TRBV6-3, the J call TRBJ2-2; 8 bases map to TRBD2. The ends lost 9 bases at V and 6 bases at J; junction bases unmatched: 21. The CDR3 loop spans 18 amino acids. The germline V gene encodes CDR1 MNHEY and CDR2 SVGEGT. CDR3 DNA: TGTGCCAGTTACGGAGGCCGATCGGGACTAGGATCCGCCGGGGAGCTGTTTTTT. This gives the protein CASYGGRSGLGSAGELFF.

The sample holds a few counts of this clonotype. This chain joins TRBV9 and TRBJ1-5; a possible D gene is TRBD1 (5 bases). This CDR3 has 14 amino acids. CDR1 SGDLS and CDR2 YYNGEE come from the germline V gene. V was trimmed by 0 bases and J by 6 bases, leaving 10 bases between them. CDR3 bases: TGTGCCAGCAGCGTAGACGACAGCGGTCAGCCCCAGCATTTT. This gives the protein CASSVDDSGQPQHF.

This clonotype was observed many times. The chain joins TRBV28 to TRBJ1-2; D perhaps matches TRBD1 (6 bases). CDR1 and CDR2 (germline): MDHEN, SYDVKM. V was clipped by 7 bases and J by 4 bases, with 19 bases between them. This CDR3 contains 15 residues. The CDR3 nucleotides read TGTGCCAGCACTAGGGGGGAGGCCATTGGCTATGGCTACACCTTC. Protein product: CASTRGEAIGYGYTF.